This entry lists 8 T cell receptor beta chains sequenced from one sample in a study of blood T cell repertoires in COVID-19. The repertoire was sequenced with immunoSEQ multiplex PCR; TCRdb's copy has only in-frame clones and lacks some. The data show 55,000 to 85,000 clones, over 70% seen once. The sample comprised peripheral blood. Receptors were obtained from a man aged 55 to 69 with acute or convalescent COVID-19.

The genes are TRBV29-1 and TRBJ1-2; 8 bases match TRBD1. Germline V gene data show CDR1 as SQVTM and CDR2 as ANQGSEA. The CDR3 runs 15 residues. The V segment lost 7 bases and the J segment 0 bases; nucleotides outside the gene matches: 10. The CDR3 DNA reads TGCAGCGGCCTCCAGGACAGGGAACCTAACTATGGCTACACCTTC. Translation gives CSGLQDREPNYGYTF.

The chain links TRBV21-1 to TRBJ2-7; the table gives TRBD2 as D, unverified against the DNA. TRBV21-1 is tagged as a pseudogene. This CDR3 is built from 15 residues. The CDR3 bases are TGTGCCAGCGAATGTTTGGGCAGCGGGACCTACGAGCAGTACGTC. This translates into CASECLGSGTYEQYV.

CDR3 DNA: TGTGCCAGCAGCCGATGGGGGCGGCAGCAAACCACCGGGGAGCTGTTTTTT. It specifies CASSRWGRQQTTGELFF. The chain joins TRBV11-2 to TRBJ2-2; D is possibly TRBD1 (6 bases). V was shortened by 5 bases and J by 4 bases, with 20 bases between the two germline ends. Germline assignment: CDR1 SGHAT and CDR2 FQNNGV. The CDR3 runs 17 residues. The full variable domain, in which reference TRBV11-2 and TRBJ2-2 provide the parts outside the CDR3, is EAGVAQSPRYKIIEKRQSVAFWCNPISGHATLYWYQQILGQGPKLLIQFQNNGVVDDSQLPKDRFSAERLKGVDSTLKIQPAKLEDSAVYLCASSRWGRQQTTGELFFGEGSRLTVL.

This chain links TRBV10-1 with TRBJ1-1, with 11 bases fitting TRBD1. With 5 bases clipped from V and 6 bases from J, the junction kept 5 bases outside the gene matches. Germline V gene lookup returns CDR1 WNHNN and CDR2 SYGVQD (reference sequence). The CDR3 covers 14 residues. CDR3 loop: CASSSTGQGAEAFF. The CDR3 DNA follows: TGCGCCAGCAGTTCCACGGGACAGGGGGCTGAAGCTTTCTTT.

The chain recombines TRBV12-3 or TRBV12-4 with TRBJ1-6, with TRBD1 as a possible D gene (5 bases). CDR3 length: 12 residues. The V gene lost 6 bases and the J gene lost 8 bases, with 8 bases spanning the gap. CDR3 amino acids: CASRPGHSPLHF. The CDR3 bases are TGTGCCAGCAGGCCAGGGCATTCACCCCTCCACTTT.

The chain recombines TRBV29-1 with TRBJ1-4; D is unresolved. Per the germline V gene, CDR1 is SQVTM and CDR2 is ANQGSEA. The CDR3 length is 13 residues. With 1 base removed from V and 5 bases from J, the gap between germline ends came to 8 bases. The CDR3 protein is CSVEGTANEKLFF. The CDR3 coding sequence is TGCAGCGTTGAAGGGACTGCGAATGAAAAACTGTTTTTT.

The J gene is TRBJ2-1, the V gene TRBV4-1, with D perhaps matching TRBD1 (6 bases). The CDR3 runs to 16 residues. Between the trimmed V and J ends, which lost 0 bases and 7 bases, there was a span of 16 bases. Germline V gives CDR1 MGHRA, CDR2 YSYEKL. The CDR3 sequence: CASSQEAAGEVNEQFF. The CDR3 coding sequence is TGCGCCAGCAGCCAAGAGGCGGCAGGGGAAGTGAATGAGCAGTTCTTC.

The chain couples TRBV7-8 to TRBJ2-3; a weak D match, TRBD2 (6 bases). The V and J ends lost 1 base and 0 bases respectively, with 11 bases between them. The germline V gene has CDR1 SGHVS and CDR2 FQNEAQ. The CDR3 covers 16 residues. The CDR3 sequence: CASSLEAGSSTDTQYF. DNA of the CDR3: TGTGCCAGCAGCTTAGAGGCGGGGTCTAGCACAGATACGCAGTATTTT.